Listed below are T cell receptor beta chains from one sample, sequenced in a study of blood T cell repertoires in COVID-19. The assay was immunoSEQ multiplex PCR, and TCRdb's table has in-frame clones only and misses some. The sample consists of roughly 300,000 clones, 92% of them appearing once. The sample taken for sequencing was PBMCs or T cells enriched from blood (not recorded which). The source is a woman under 40 who had recovered from COVID-19. The CDR3 runs from the conserved cysteine through the conserved F or W. The order of the fields is CDR3 length, V gene, D gene, CDR3 protein. A D gene is named only where the DNA matches it firmly.

length: 15; V: TRBV6-2/TRBV6-3; D: TRBD1; CDR3: CASSQWDRGHYEQYF
length: 15; V: TRBV11-2; D: -; CDR3: CASSLGVGGGEKLFF
length: 15; V: TRBV28; D: -; CDR3: CASSFRGVFSYGYTF
length: 15; V: TRBV5-1; D: -; CDR3: CASSPGKGVVYEQYF
length: 13; V: TRBV2; D: -; CDR3: CASSEQVDEKLFF
length: 16; V: TRBV6-5; D: TRBD1; CDR3: CASSYSGNRGSYEQYF
length: 14; V: TRBV29-1; D: -; CDR3: CSVVMSRGNTEAFF
length: 14; V: TRBV5-5; D: -; CDR3: CASSYDTNNSPLHF
length: 15; V: TRBV21-1; D: -; CDR3: CASTLGESTNEKLFF
length: 17; V: TRBV3-1/TRBV3-2; D: -; CDR3: CASSLGSGVPNYYEQYF
length: 15; V: TRBV7-2; D: TRBD2; CDR3: CASAIISGRAETQYF
length: 15; V: TRBV4-3; D: -; CDR3: CASSQDPRQSYEQYF
length: 14; V: TRBV7-2; D: -; CDR3: CASSLASSRNEQYF
length: 16; V: TRBV11-3; D: TRBD1; CDR3: CASSPPGTVILYEQYF
length: 16; V: TRBV4-1; D: TRBD2; CDR3: CASSQVTSGSGETQYF